The next 13 T cell receptor beta chains were all read from a single sample in a study of cytomegalovirus exposure and HLA in healthy donors. PCR used 60 Vbeta primers and 13 Jbeta primers. Generated by immunoSEQ multiplex PCR, the TCRdb table keeps only in-frame clones and is missing some. Of around 140,000 clones listed, 75% to 85% are singletons. The sample comprised PBMCs. The receptors stem from a man in his forties or fifties in good health and CMV-seronegative.

This chain's CDR3 is CASSWGQGYEQYF. As DNA, the CDR3 is TGTGCCAGCTCATGGGGACAGGGCTACGAGCAGTACTTC. The rearrangement joins TRBV18 to TRBJ2-7, with TRBD1 matching 9 bases. The germline V gene encodes CDR1 KGHSH and CDR2 LQKENI. The CDR3 consists of 13 residues. Germline trimming cut 5 bases from V and 3 bases from J; bases unmatched to any gene: 2.

J is TRBJ2-1 and V is TRBV14; 7 bases map to TRBD2. The junction had 12 bases not matched to a gene; V was cut back by 4 bases and J by 15 bases. The CDR3 extends over 13 amino acids. Germline CDR1 is SGHDN and CDR2 is FVKESK. CDR3 amino acids: CASSPLGDYLPFF. DNA for the CDR3: TGTGCCAGCAGCCCTTTAGGGGACTACCTTCCGTTCTTC.

This sequence joins TRBV4-1 and TRBJ2-7; 7 bases map to TRBD2. The germline V gene has CDR1 MGHRA and CDR2 YSYEKL. J lost 0 bases, V lost 4 bases, and 9 bases had no gene match. CDR3 length: 16 amino acids. CDR3 residues: CASSPDGRGISYEQYF. DNA for the CDR3: TGCGCCAGCAGCCCGGATGGGAGGGGAATCTCCTACGAGCAGTACTTC.

The chain is built from TRBV5-1 and TRBJ2-7; 8 nucleotides match TRBD1. Per the germline V gene, CDR1 is SGHRS and CDR2 is YFSETQ. This CDR3 region has 15 residues. The J segment lost 4 bases and the V segment lost 1 base, leaving 7 bases of the junction unmatched. CDR3 DNA sequence: TGCGCCAGCAGCTTGATGGGACAGGCAAGGTACGAGCAGTACTTC. Translating it yields CASSLMGQARYEQYF.

The chain has TRBV5-4 and TRBJ2-3, with D possibly being TRBD2 (7 bases). This CDR3 has 15 residues. V was pared by 4 bases and J by 0 bases, with 12 bases between. Germline V gives CDR1 SGHNT, CDR2 YYREEE (reference sequence). The DNA of the CDR3 is TGTGCCAGCAGCGGGGGGGGCCATAGCACAGATACGCAGTATTTT. It yields the protein CASSGGGHSTDTQYF. Combining the CDR3 with reference TRBV5-4 and TRBJ2-3 gives the whole variable domain ETGVTQSPTHLIKTRGQQVTLRCSSQSGHNTVSWYQQALGQGPQFIFQYYREEENGRGNFPPRFSGLQFPNYSSELNVNALELDDSALYLCASSGGGHSTDTQYFGPGTRLTVL.

The chain links TRBV5-1 to TRBJ1-1; 10 bases agree with TRBD1. The CDR3 length is 14 residues. V was clipped by 9 bases and J by 0 bases; unmatched bases: 5. Germline CDR1 is SGHRS and CDR2 is YFSETQ. The CDR3 DNA sequence: TGCGCCACCGGGACAGGGGACATGAACACTGAAGCTTTCTTT. Its protein is CATGTGDMNTEAFF.

The chain links TRBV19 to TRBJ1-2; D call uncertain. The germline V gene encodes CDR1 LNHDA and CDR2 SQIVND (reference sequence). V lost 5 bases, J lost 2 bases, and 6 bases lay in between. CDR3 length equals 12 residues. This chain's CDR3 is CASSAENYGYTF. The DNA of the CDR3 is TGTGCCAGTAGTGCAGAAAACTATGGCTACACCTTC.

This chain uses TRBV7-6 with TRBJ1-6; D unresolved. V shed 5 bases and J shed 5 bases, with 16 bases lying between them. The CDR3 runs 16 residues. The germline V gene encodes CDR1 SGHVS and CDR2 FNYEAQ. CDR3 in amino acids: CASSRSFLEDNSPLHF. The CDR3 bases are TGTGCCAGCAGCCGCTCGTTCCTGGAGGATAATTCACCCCTCCACTTT. Filled out from reference TRBV7-6 and TRBJ1-6, the complete variable domain reads GAGVSQSPRYKVTKRGQDVALRCDPISGHVSLYWYRQALGQGPEFLTYFNYEAQQDKSGLPNDRFSAERPEGSISTLTIQRTEQRDSAMYRCASSRSFLEDNSPLHFGNGTRLTVT.

In its sample, this clone was seen a few times. The rearrangement uses TRBV5-1 and TRBJ2-1, with TRBD2 matching 13 bases. CDR3 length: 16 residues. Trimming at V came to 5 bases and at J to 3 bases, leaving 5 bases not matched to a gene. CDR1 SGHRS and CDR2 YFSETQ come from the germline V gene. CDR3 nucleotides: TGCGCCAGCAGAACAGGGACTAGCGGGGTCTACAATGAGCAGTTCTTC. It encodes CASRTGTSGVYNEQFF. Together with reference TRBV5-1 and TRBJ2-1, the CDR3 gives the full variable domain: KAGVTQTPRYLIKTRGQQVTLSCSPISGHRSVSWYQQTPGQGLQFLFEYFSETQRNKGNFPGRFSGRQFSNSRSEMNVSTLELGDSALYLCASRTGTSGVYNEQFFGPGTRLTVL.

The chain joins TRBV6-4 to TRBJ2-2; 8 nucleotides match TRBD2. Trimming removed 7 bases from V and 0 bases from J; junction bases left unmatched: 10. This CDR3 is 17 amino acids long. In germline, CDR1 is MRHNA, CDR2 SNTAGT. The CDR3 DNA sequence: TGTGCCAGCAAATCTTCTAGCGGGCAGCCGAACACCGGGGAGCTGTTTTTT. It yields the protein CASKSSSGQPNTGELFF.

V is TRBV11-2 and J is TRBJ2-1, with D unresolved. Germline V gene data show CDR1 as SGHAT and CDR2 as FQNNGV. The V end lost 2 bases, the J end lost 2 bases, and 19 bases lay between the germline ends. CDR3 length: 18 amino acids. The CDR3 here is CASSLTYISVPTYNEQFF. The CDR3 region has the DNA TGTGCCAGCAGCTTAACCTATATAAGCGTCCCGACCTACAATGAGCAGTTCTTC.

This chain uses TRBV7-8 with TRBJ2-7, with 7 bases lining up with TRBD1. Losses at the gene ends were 5 bases for V and 9 bases for J; bases not matched to a gene: 10. This CDR3 region has 13 residues. Germline CDR1 and CDR2: SGHVS and FQNEAQ. Here the CDR3 reads CASSKTDRAGQYF. In DNA, the CDR3 is TGTGCCAGCAGCAAAACCGACAGGGCGGGGCAGTACTTC.

J is TRBJ1-5 and V is TRBV15; tentative D call: TRBD1 (6 bases). The CDR3 is made up of 15 amino acids. V gave up 0 bases and J gave up 5 bases, with 11 bases separating them. Germline CDR1 and CDR2: LNHNV and YYDKDF (reference sequence). The CDR3 here is CATSRDYRADQPQHF. The CDR3 coding sequence is TGTGCCACCAGCAGAGATTACAGGGCAGATCAGCCCCAGCATTTT.